The sequence of this T cell receptor beta chain was determined in a study of identical twins. Study results and limitations: Insertions were reduced in abundant cord blood beta clonotypes but not in memory repertoires.

TCRdb reanalysed the 5' RACE reads using MiXCR and keeps one entry per CDR3 protein. Here the sample spans 600,000 to 800,000 distinct CDR3 sequences, over 20% being singletons. Trimming removed 5 bases from V and 2 bases from J, with 13 bases in between. The CDR3 is 14 residues long. The germline gives CDR1 SGHAT, CDR2 FQNNGV. A note on this clonotype: Its cognate antigen is unknown.

A further study also used this sample, focusing on T cells expressing NK-cell markers. That publication notes: It was from sorted CD3+CD56+NKG2C+, CD3+CD56+NKG2C- and CD3+CD56-NKG2C+ T cells that TCR beta repertoires came. One of the eight sequenced donors was seronegative, whereas the other seven were HCMV-seropositive.

The chain has TRBV11-2 and TRBJ2-7; D possibly uses TRBD1 or TRBD2 (5 bases each). The TCR originated in a woman aged 18 to 35 in good health. Material for sequencing was PBMCs. CDR3 bases: TGTGCCAGCAGCCCTCAACGGGGCGCCTACGAGCAGTACTTC. This gives the protein CASSPQRGAYEQYF.